This entry concerns a single T cell receptor (beta chain). Its antigen is unknown. This sample stems from a study of blood T cells in healthy people across ages. Germline V lookup: CDR1 SGHTA, CDR2 FQGNSA. After removal of 0 bases from V and 5 bases from J, the junction contained 4 bases not matched to a gene. The CDR3 length is 15 residues. Whole-study findings and limits: Measured against age, TCR beta diversity per million T cells decreased in a roughly linear manner. Whereas aged donors had fewer naive CD4+ cells, long-lived donors had more of them and higher diversity.

A J-beta primer mix and a sample-barcoded 5' primer were used in a second PCR of roughly 6 to 11 cycles. TCRdb re-called the 5' RACE reads through MiXCR, storing one row per CDR3 protein. The data show hundreds of thousands of distinct CDR3 sequences, approximately 67% seen once. The sequence was obtained from a man aged 25 to 40 in good health. Sequenced input: blood. This chain connects TRBV7-2 to TRBJ1-5; 7 bases fit TRBD1. The CDR3 protein is CASSLADRLYQPQHF. The CDR3 DNA reads TGTGCCAGCAGCTTAGCGGACAGGCTTTATCAGCCCCAGCATTTT. Variable domain in full (rest from reference TRBV7-2 and TRBJ1-5): GAGVSQSPSNKVTEKGKDVELRCDPISGHTALYWYRQSLGQGLEFLIYFQGNSAPDKSGLPSDRFSAERTGGSVSTLTIQRTQQEDSAVYLCASSLADRLYQPQHFGDGTRLSIL.